The 12 T cell receptor beta chains listed next were all sequenced from one sample in a study of CD8+ T cells in alopecia areata. Following extraction, RNA underwent reverse transcription to cDNA, which served as the sequencing template. The method was immunoSEQ multiplex PCR; TCRdb's version includes in-frame clones alone and lacks a portion of them. The repertoire holds about 180,000 clones, with roughly 60% as singletons. Sequencing used CD4+ T cells sorted from blood, obtained at week 0. The receptors shown here come from a human donor with alopecia areata.

This clone was recorded a few times. The chain employs TRBV4-2 and TRBJ1-4; D ambiguous. CDR3 length: 15 amino acids. Per germline, CDR1 LGHNA and CDR2 YNFKEQ. Between the trimmed V and J ends, which lost 0 bases and 6 bases, there was a span of 11 bases. CDR3 sequence (DNA): TGTGCCAGCAGCCAAGATCTGTCGGGAGATGAAAAACTGTTTTTT. Residues: CASSQDLSGDEKLFF.

The chain is built from TRBV2 and TRBJ1-1; D unclear. V was pared by 2 bases and J by 6 bases, with 19 bases between. The CDR3 covers 16 residues. Germline CDR1 is SNHLY and CDR2 is FYNNEI. CDR3 bases: TGTGCCAGCAGTGAAAGGACTCATCCGGGAATCTCTGAAGCTTTCTTT. As protein: CASSERTHPGISEAFF.

This clone has only one observation. V usage is TRBV7-8 and J usage is TRBJ1-5; 10 bases map to TRBD1. J was trimmed by 6 bases and V by 4 bases; bases with no gene match: 9. CDR1 is SGHVS and CDR2 is FQNEAQ in the germline V gene. The CDR3 loop spans 16 amino acids. The CDR3 here is CASSSSPRQGAQPQHF. DNA for the CDR3: TGTGCCAGCAGCTCCTCCCCCAGACAGGGGGCTCAGCCCCAGCATTTT.

The chain employs TRBV6-1 and TRBJ2-7; perhaps TRBD1 as D (6 bases). Germline V gene lookup returns CDR1 MNHNS and CDR2 SASEGT. Trimming shortened V by 5 bases and J by 4 bases, and 15 bases separated the two germline ends. The CDR3 has 14 amino acids. CDR3 in DNA: TGTGCCAGCAGTTTTGGGACACCTATATACGAGCAGTACTTC. Translating it yields CASSFGTPIYEQYF.

The V and J genes are TRBV9 and TRBJ2-7; 9 nucleotides align to TRBD2. This CDR3 spans 15 amino acids. Trimming removed 0 bases from V and 4 bases from J; junction bases left unmatched: 5. Germline loops: CDR1 SGDLS, CDR2 YYNGEE. The CDR3 sequence is CASSVAAGGPYEQYF. CDR3 nucleotides: TGTGCCAGCAGCGTAGCTGCGGGGGGGCCGTACGAGCAGTACTTC.

The chain recombines TRBV4-1 with TRBJ2-1, with 10 bases lining up with TRBD2. Germline V gene lookup returns CDR1 MGHRA and CDR2 YSYEKL. This CDR3 contains 19 residues. V lost 0 bases and J lost 6; bases outside the gene matches: 14. The CDR3 coding sequence is TGCGCCAGCAGCCAAGAAGCCGCTACCGCTAGCGGGGGAGTCAATGAGCAGTTCTTC. Protein: CASSQEAATASGGVNEQFF.

The rearrangement joins TRBV25-1 to TRBJ2-1; TRBD2 matches 10 bases. The ends lost 3 bases at V and 5 bases at J; junction bases unmatched: 7. This CDR3 has 16 residues. Germline V gives CDR1 MGHDK, CDR2 SYGVNS. DNA of the CDR3: TGTGCCAGCAGTGAGCCTGGACTAGCGGCCAACAATGAGCAGTTCTTC. Protein sequence: CASSEPGLAANNEQFF.

This rearrangement joins TRBV5-1 to TRBJ2-2; 8 bases fit TRBD1. There are 15 residues in the CDR3. CDR1 is SGHRS, CDR2 YFSETQ, per germline. V lost 4 bases to trimming and J lost 4 bases; unmatched junction nucleotides: 6. This CDR3 is CASSPTGALTGELFF. In nucleotides, the CDR3 is TGCGCCAGCAGCCCGACAGGGGCCCTCACCGGGGAGCTGTTTTTT.

The rearrangement uses TRBV19 and TRBJ1-5; 10 nucleotides align to TRBD1. There are 16 residues in the CDR3. The V segment lost 8 bases and the J segment 3 bases; nucleotides outside the gene matches: 10. The germline CDR1 and CDR2 sequences are LNHDA and SQIVND (reference sequence). The chain's CDR3 is CASANIDRGLNQPQHF. In nucleotides, the CDR3 is TGTGCCAGTGCGAACATCGACAGGGGGCTCAATCAGCCCCAGCATTTT.

This clone was detected only a few times. This sequence joins TRBV11-2 and TRBJ2-1; possibly TRBD2 for D (6 bases). This CDR3 contains 14 residues. The germline V gene has CDR1 SGHAT and CDR2 FQNNGV. V was trimmed by 0 bases and J by 10 bases, leaving 13 bases between them. CDR3 coding DNA: TGTGCCAGCAGCTTAGATAACCTAGCGTGGGAGCAGTTCTTC. The encoded protein is CASSLDNLAWEQFF.

The genes are TRBV29-1 and TRBJ1-4; possibly TRBD1 for D (5 bases). Germline CDR1 reads SQVTM; CDR2 reads ANQGSEA. This CDR3 contains 12 residues. The germline V and J ends were trimmed by 4 bases and 5 bases, with 8 bases remaining between them. CDR3: CSVGRVNEKLFF. In DNA, the CDR3 is TGCAGCGTTGGCAGGGTGAATGAAAAACTGTTTTTT.

The CDR3 DNA is TGTGCCAGCAGCTTAGCGGGGGGCCGTGGGAATGAGCAGTTCTTC. Residues: CASSLAGGRGNEQFF. The rearrangement joins TRBV7-2 to TRBJ2-1; tentatively, D is TRBD1 or TRBD2 (6 bases each). The CDR3 consists of 15 residues. V lost 0 bases to trimming and J lost 7 bases, with 13 bases between them. CDR1 SGHTA and CDR2 FQGNSA come from the germline V gene.